The following is a TCR beta chain sequence with its context. These data come from a study of blood T cell repertoires in COVID-19. Libraries were prepared by immunoSEQ multiplex PCR; TCRdb keeps only in-frame clonotypes and omits some of them. The profile covers about 180,000 clones, with approximately 81% appearing a single time and around an eighth taken by the ten largest. The CDR3 spans 15 residues. Trimming removed 6 bases from V and 4 bases from J; junction bases left unmatched: 8. Per the germline V gene, CDR1 is LNHDA and CDR2 is SQIVND (reference sequence). Material for sequencing was peripheral blood. This receptor was identified in a man younger than 35 with active or convalescent COVID-19. This chain links TRBV19 with TRBJ2-2, with 7 bases lining up with TRBD2. The DNA for the CDR3 is TGTGCCAGTAGCAAGAGGGAGCGGGGCACCGGGGAGCTGTTTTTT. Its translation: CASSKRERGTGELFF.